One sample yielded the 26 T cell receptor beta chains listed below, sequenced in a study of metastatic and nonmetastatic thyroid tumors. Before thyroid surgery, none of the patients had received any treatment. TCRdb re-clonotyped the PCR reads via MiXCR. This table has roughly 20,000 clones, under 35% appearing once. The specimen was blood. Receptors originate from a female donor with papillary thyroid cancer or a benign thyroid nodule (not recorded which). Some clones in this sample may be carry-over from other donors' samples.

Sample share makes this clone medium-sized. The J gene is TRBJ1-2, the V gene TRBV28; maybe TRBD1 (6 bases). Trimming cost V 4 bases and J 8 bases, with 14 bases left between them. The length of the CDR3 is 13 residues. From germline, CDR1 is MDHEN and CDR2 SYDVKM. CDR3 residues: CASSSTGSWGYTF. The CDR3 coding sequence is TGTGCCAGCAGTTCGACAGGATCGTGGGGCTACACCTTC.

This clone was recorded at least ten times. The genes are TRBV29-1 and TRBJ2-1; TRBD2 agrees at 15 bases. The CDR3 totals 14 residues. The V gene end was trimmed by 6 bases and the J gene end by 6 bases; junction bases not matched to a gene: 3. The germline V gene encodes CDR1 SQVTM and CDR2 ANQGSEA. CDR3 DNA sequence: TGCAGCGTGTCGGGACTAGCGGGAGGCAATGAGCAGTTCTTC. It yields the protein CSVSGLAGGNEQFF.

This chain joins TRBV20-1 and TRBJ1-6; D is unclear. Trimming left V 1 base short and J 7 bases short, with 11 bases between. The CDR3 has 14 residues. Looked up from germline, CDR1 is DFQATT and CDR2 is SNEGSKA (reference sequence). For the CDR3, the DNA is TGCAGTGCTAGAGCGGCAGGACCAAATTCACCCCTCCACTTT. Residues: CSARAAGPNSPLHF.

The sample holds many counts of this clone. The rearrangement links TRBV4-3 to TRBJ2-7; no clear D gene. Germline V gives CDR1 LGHNA, CDR2 YSLEER. CDR3 length: 15 residues. Trimming removed 4 bases at V and 2 bases at J, with 15 bases between. The chain's CDR3 is CASSRSITLPYEQYF. Written as DNA, the CDR3 is TGCGCCAGCAGCCGTTCGATCACCCTCCCCTACGAGCAGTACTTC.

This clone has just one count. The CDR3 region has the DNA TGCGCCAGCAGGCGTAGGGGACAGGGAGTACAGAACACTGAAGCTTTCTTT. This codes for CASRRRGQGVQNTEAFF. The rearrangement links TRBV5-1 to TRBJ1-1; 9 positions agree with TRBD1. Looked up from germline, CDR1 is SGHRS and CDR2 is YFSETQ. The CDR3 covers 17 residues. J lost 1 base, V lost 5 bases, and 12 bases had no gene match.

This clone was seen a few times. The rearrangement joins TRBV7-9 to TRBJ1-2; D remains ambiguous. CDR3 length equals 11 residues. The V gene's germline CDR1 is SEHNR and CDR2 FQNEAQ (reference sequence). V lost 3 bases to trimming and J lost 7 bases, with 6 bases between them. CDR3 sequence reads: CASSFSAGYTF. As DNA, the CDR3 is TGTGCCAGCAGCTTCTCTGCTGGCTACACCTTC.

A remark on this clone: The sample carries other DNA sequences with the same CDR3. J is TRBJ1-1 and V is TRBV7-6; unclear D gene. V lost 1 base and J lost 0, with 6 bases in between. The V gene's germline CDR1 is SGHVS and CDR2 FNYEAQ. This CDR3 region has 14 residues. CDR3 coding DNA: TGTGCCAGCAGCTTAGAGGCAGTGAACACTGAAGCTTTCTTT. As protein: CASSLEAVNTEAFF.

CDR3 DNA: TGCAGTGCTAGTTTCCCAGACAGCTCCTACGAGCAGTACTTC. Its translation: CSASFPDSSYEQYF. The V gene is TRBV20-1, the J gene TRBJ2-7, with a weak D call TRBD1 (5 bases). The CDR3 loop spans 14 amino acids. The ends were cut back, 3 bases at V and 0 bases at J, with 12 bases in the middle. Germline V gene data show CDR1 as DFQATT and CDR2 as SNEGSKA (reference sequence).

The chain combines TRBV7-2 with TRBJ1-2, with 8 bases that match TRBD1. V dropped 4 bases and J dropped 9; count of bases not matched to a gene: 7. CDR3 size: 13 residues. CDR1 is SGHTA and CDR2 is FQGNSA in the germline V gene. The CDR3 region is CASSSRDRGSYTF. In DNA, the CDR3 is TGTGCCAGCAGCTCCCGAGACAGGGGAAGCTACACCTTC.

The chain joins TRBV6-4 to TRBJ2-5, with 11 bases identical to TRBD1. The CDR3 has 20 amino acids. Germline V gives CDR1 MRHNA, CDR2 SNTAGT. Trimming at V came to 2 bases and at J to 5 bases, leaving 19 bases not matched to a gene. CDR3 sequence (DNA): TGTGCCAGCAGTGACCACCGGCGACTGAACGGGACAGGGGGATATGAGACCCAGTACTTC. It specifies CASSDHRRLNGTGGYETQYF.

The table lists this clone with many counts. The gene calls are TRBV6-1 and TRBJ2-1; 14 nucleotides align to TRBD2. Per the germline V gene, CDR1 is MNHNS and CDR2 is SASEGT. V was clipped by 4 bases and J by 10 bases; unmatched bases: 9. This CDR3 contains 16 residues. The CDR3 sequence is CASSGGTSGSLKEQFF. CDR3 bases: TGTGCCAGCAGTGGGGGGACTAGCGGGAGTCTGAAGGAGCAGTTCTTC.

J is TRBJ1-3 and V is TRBV9; D perhaps matches TRBD1 (5 bases). The CDR3 is 16 residues long. Per germline, CDR1 SGDLS and CDR2 YYNGEE. Trimming stripped 4 bases from V and 0 bases from J, with 14 bases between. The CDR3 DNA is TGTGCCAGCAGCTCCCGCGGGACTGTCTCTGGAAACACCATATATTTT. Its translation: CASSSRGTVSGNTIYF.

The rearrangement links TRBV5-4 to TRBJ1-2; 9 bases fit TRBD1. This CDR3 contains 15 residues. J was trimmed by 4 bases and V by 4 bases; bases with no gene match: 8. Germline values: CDR1 SGHNT, CDR2 YYREEE (reference sequence). The CDR3 reads CASSPGQGLSYGYTF. Written as DNA, the CDR3 is TGTGCCAGCAGCCCGGGACAGGGTCTAAGCTATGGCTACACCTTC.

This chain joins TRBV27 and TRBJ2-1, with 7 bases identical to TRBD1. Germline CDR1 and CDR2: MNHEY and SMNVEV (reference sequence). The CDR3 has 17 amino acids. V trimming: 2 bases; J trimming: 4 bases; junction bases outside the gene matches: 11. The CDR3 region has the DNA TGTGCCAGCAGTTTAAACTTGGGACAGCCCTTTTACAATGAGCAGTTCTTC. This sequence encodes CASSLNLGQPFYNEQFF.

This clone has more than one count but fewer than ten. The chain combines TRBV6-1 with TRBJ1-1; D gene unclear. The CDR3 is 15 amino acids. CDR1 and CDR2 (germline): MNHNS, SASEGT. V lost 7 bases, J lost 1 base, and 16 bases lay in between. The CDR3 spells CASTLERVQNTEAFF. DNA of the CDR3: TGTGCCAGCACCCTAGAGAGGGTTCAGAACACTGAAGCTTTCTTT.

In this sample, this clone turned up a few times. This clone may be a read error of a much larger clone one base away. The chain combines TRBV20-1 with TRBJ2-2; 9 nucleotides line up with TRBD2. The germline V gene encodes CDR1 DFQATT and CDR2 SNEGSKA (reference sequence). The CDR3 covers 14 residues. For the CDR3, the DNA is TGCAGTGCCCGGACTAGCGCGAACACCGGGGAGCTGTCTTTT. Residues: CSARTSANTGELSF.

In this sample, this clone turned up many times. This chain links TRBV15 with TRBJ2-6, with a tentative D call TRBD2 (5 bases). CDR3 length: 16 residues. The germline V and J ends were trimmed by 4 bases and 0 bases, with 10 bases remaining between them. Germline V gene sequence: CDR1 LNHNV, CDR2 YYDKDF (reference sequence). In nucleotides, the CDR3 is TGTGCCACCAGCAAGGACGGGGACTCTGGGGCCAACGTCCTGACTTTC. As protein: CATSKDGDSGANVLTF.

This clone was observed many times. Given a much more abundant clone one base away, this may be a read error. The sample contains more than one DNA sequence encoding this CDR3. The rearrangement links TRBV20-1 to TRBJ2-1; no firm D call. Germline values: CDR1 DFQATT, CDR2 SNEGSKA (reference sequence). V lost 0 bases and J lost 8, with 17 bases in between. The length of the CDR3 is 15 residues. CDR3 nucleotides: TGCAGTGCTAGAGATGCGAGCCAGCGTGCTCATGAGCAGTTCTTC. It is translated as CSARDASQRAHEQFF.

Within the sample, this clone is medium-sized. The CDR3 loop is CATRTSDLYEQYF. For the CDR3, the DNA is TGTGCCACCCGGACTAGCGACCTCTACGAGCAGTACTTC. This chain joins TRBV15 and TRBJ2-7; TRBD2 agrees at 9 bases. The germline CDR1 and CDR2 sequences are LNHNV and YYDKDF (reference sequence). With 8 bases clipped from V and 3 bases from J, the junction kept 5 bases outside the gene matches. The CDR3 sequence is 13 residues long. The full variable domain, with the rest looked up from reference TRBV15 and TRBJ2-7, is DAMVIQNPRYQVTQFGKPVTLSCSQTLNHNVMYWYQQKSSQAPKLLFHYYDKDFNNEADTPDNFQSRRPNTSFCFLDIRSPGLGDTAMYLCATRTSDLYEQYFGPGTRLTVT.

The chain combines TRBV19 with TRBJ2-7; D possibly corresponds to TRBD1 (5 bases). Germline V lookup: CDR1 LNHDA, CDR2 SQIVND (reference sequence). V was shortened by 1 base and J by 5 bases, with 9 bases between the two germline ends. The CDR3 is 13 residues long. The CDR3 bases are TGTGCCAGTAGTATAGGGGAAGGGGACGAGCAGTACTTC. This sequence encodes CASSIGEGDEQYF.

In its sample, this clone ranks as medium-sized. This rearrangement joins TRBV6-1 to TRBJ1-5; 12 nucleotides match TRBD1. V gave up 6 bases and J gave up 6 bases; unmatched junction bases: 9. In germline, CDR1 is MNHNS, CDR2 SASEGT. The CDR3 is 16 residues long. This CDR3 is CASRSPGQGAGQPQHF. The CDR3 DNA reads as TGTGCCAGCAGATCTCCGGGACAGGGGGCCGGTCAGCCCCAGCATTTT.

V is TRBV20-1 and J is TRBJ2-7; D may be TRBD1 (5 bases). This CDR3 is 12 amino acids long. The germline V gene encodes CDR1 DFQATT and CDR2 SNEGSKA (reference sequence). V gave up 5 bases and J gave up 3 bases, with 11 bases separating them. CDR3 sequence: CSAPDTNYEQYF. CDR3 nucleotides: TGCAGTGCTCCGGACACCAACTACGAGCAGTACTTC.

The V call is TRBV6-1, the J call TRBJ2-7; 13 bases are a match to TRBD2. Trimming cost V 7 bases and J 0 bases; bases outside gene matches: 6. Germline assignment: CDR1 MNHNS and CDR2 SASEGT. CDR3 length: 16 amino acids. The CDR3 region has the DNA TGTGCCAGCAACGGACTAGCGGGAGACTCCTCCTACGAGCAGTACTTC. It translates to CASNGLAGDSSYEQYF.

There are many counts of this clone. This chain uses TRBV20-1 with TRBJ1-1; D gene uncertain. Between the trimmed V and J ends, which lost 5 bases and 2 bases, there was a span of 12 bases. The germline gives CDR1 DFQATT, CDR2 SNEGSKA (reference sequence). The CDR3 sequence is 13 residues long. CDR3 in DNA: TGCAGTGCTCTCGACCAGGTAAACACTGAAGCTTTCTTT. As protein: CSALDQVNTEAFF.

The rearrangement uses TRBV2 and TRBJ2-2; no reliable D call. CDR1 is SNHLY and CDR2 is FYNNEI in the germline V gene. The V gene lost 6 bases and the J gene lost 5 bases, with 10 bases spanning the gap. The CDR3 spans 13 residues. CDR3 nucleotides: TGTGCCAGCAGGTCTTACAGAACCGGGGAGCTGTTTTTT. Protein sequence: CASRSYRTGELFF.

In the case of this clone: A junction end diverges from the germline sequence, so it may reflect a read error. The genes are TRBV12-3 or TRBV12-4 and TRBJ2-7; TRBD2 aligns across 8 bases. The CDR3 length is 12 residues. CDR3 bases: TGTGCCAGCAGTTTTCCGGGGGGGCAGCCGGTCTTC. This translates into CASSFPGGQPVF.